This TCR beta chain was sequenced for a study of T cells after posttransplantation cyclophosphamide. General study results and limits: Donor-recipient repertoire similarity was low at 1-2 months, rising over year one. TRB clonality was highly associated with recipient CMV seropositivity and reactivation.

Data came from immunoSEQ multiplex PCR; TCRdb stores just in-frame clones and leaves some out. The sample includes tens of thousands of clones, none of them occurring once. This clone was seen many times. What it binds is not known. Sequenced input: PBMCs. This TCR was sampled from a man aged 35 to 55 in good health, CMV-negative, and a related stem cell transplant donor.

CDR3 in amino acids: CASSLQLYQETQYF. The CDR3 nucleotides read TGTGCCAGCAGCTTACAGCTCTACCAAGAGACCCAGTACTTC. This sequence joins TRBV5-5 and TRBJ2-5, with no clear D. Trimming removed 2 bases at V and 0 bases at J, with 8 bases between. Germline lookup yields CDR1 SGHKS and CDR2 YYEKEE (reference sequence). CDR3 size: 14 residues.